The rows below give T cell receptor beta chains drawn from one sample of a study of CD8 T cells in Susac syndrome. TCRdb itself ran the immunoSEQ multiplex PCR reads through MiXCR, one entry per CDR3 protein. Among roughly 100,000 distinct CDR3 sequences listed, approximately 94% were seen once. The sample taken for sequencing was CD8+ T cells from PBMCs. Receptors originate from a human donor with Susac syndrome. Each CDR3 is given with its conserved first and last residue. A D gene is named only where the DNA matches it firmly. The size of a clone is reported for some rows only, either as once, few or many, or as a class for expanded clones.

d_gene: TRBD1; abundance: once; j_gene: TRBJ2-1; v_gene: TRBV9; CDR3aa: CASSVAGQGDEQFF; CDR3nt: TGTGCCAGCAGCGTAGCCGGACAGGGTGATGAGCAGTTCTTC
d_gene: .; abundance: .; j_gene: TRBJ2-7; v_gene: TRBV9; CDR3aa: CASSVAATGSYEQYF; CDR3nt: TGTGCCAGCAGCGTAGCCGCGACCGGGTCTTACGAGCAGTACTTC
d_gene: .; abundance: .; j_gene: TRBJ2-2; v_gene: TRBV4-1; CDR3aa: CASSLIGTVNTGELFF; CDR3nt: TGCGCCAGCAGCCTCATTGGGACGGTGAACACCGGGGAGCTGTTTTTT
d_gene: TRBD1; abundance: .; j_gene: TRBJ1-1; v_gene: TRBV7-9; CDR3aa: CASSFSPDREAFF; CDR3nt: TGTGCCAGCAGCTTTTCCCCGGACAGGGAAGCTTTCTTT
d_gene: .; abundance: .; j_gene: TRBJ2-1; v_gene: TRBV20-1; CDR3aa: CSAHSGGSSYNEQFF; CDR3nt: TGCAGTGCTCACTCTGGAGGGAGCTCCTACAATGAGCAGTTCTTC
d_gene: .; abundance: once; j_gene: TRBJ2-7; v_gene: TRBV14; CDR3aa: CASSQLTGSYEQYF; CDR3nt: TGTGCCAGCAGCCAATTGACAGGATCCTACGAGCAGTACTTC
d_gene: .; abundance: once; j_gene: TRBJ2-2; v_gene: TRBV7-8; CDR3aa: CASTLSGITGELFF; CDR3nt: TGTGCCAGTACCCTTAGTGGTATCACCGGGGAGCTGTTTTTT
d_gene: .; abundance: .; j_gene: TRBJ2-7; v_gene: TRBV29-1; CDR3aa: CSVRIATNYEQYF; CDR3nt: TGCAGCGTGAGGATAGCGACCAACTACGAGCAGTACTTC
d_gene: .; abundance: .; j_gene: TRBJ2-1; v_gene: TRBV16; CDR3aa: CASSQSTLNEQFF; CDR3nt: TGTGCCAGCAGCCAATCTACCCTCAATGAGCAGTTCTTC
d_gene: .; abundance: .; j_gene: TRBJ2-1; v_gene: TRBV5-4; CDR3aa: CASSLGGSDYNEQFF; CDR3nt: TGTGCCAGCTCGCTCGGGGGTTCAGACTACAATGAGCAGTTCTTC
d_gene: .; abundance: .; j_gene: TRBJ1-2; v_gene: TRBV27; CDR3aa: CASSFGIANYGYTF; CDR3nt: TGTGCCAGCAGTTTCGGCATAGCTAACTATGGCTACACCTTC
d_gene: .; abundance: .; j_gene: TRBJ2-2; v_gene: TRBV9; CDR3aa: CASSSRTNTGELFF; CDR3nt: TGTGCCAGCAGCTCTCGGACGAACACCGGGGAGCTGTTTTTT
d_gene: .; abundance: .; j_gene: TRBJ1-2; v_gene: TRBV20-1; CDR3aa: CSARARSLDGYTF; CDR3nt: TGCAGTGCTAGAGCCCGTTCACTCGATGGCTACACCTTC
d_gene: .; abundance: once; j_gene: TRBJ1-6; v_gene: TRBV21-1; CDR3aa: CARRVGMVSPLHF; CDR3nt: TGTGCCAGAAGAGTGGGCATGGTTTCACCCCTCCACTTT
d_gene: TRBD1; abundance: .; j_gene: TRBJ2-7; v_gene: TRBV5-6; CDR3aa: CASRRQGWPDEQYF; CDR3nt: TGTGCCAGCAGGCGACAGGGGTGGCCGGACGAGCAGTACTTC
d_gene: .; abundance: .; j_gene: TRBJ2-7; v_gene: TRBV4-2; CDR3aa: CASSHPGAPYEQYF; CDR3nt: TGTGCCAGCAGCCATCCCGGGGCTCCGTACGAGCAGTACTTC
d_gene: .; abundance: .; j_gene: TRBJ1-2; v_gene: TRBV4-3; CDR3aa: CASSPQPDRLANYGYTF; CDR3nt: TGCGCCAGCAGCCCGCAACCTGACAGGTTAGCTAACTATGGCTACACCTTC
d_gene: .; abundance: .; j_gene: TRBJ1-2; v_gene: TRBV13; CDR3aa: CASSERTANYGYTF; CDR3nt: TGTGCCAGCAGCGAGAGGACAGCAAACTATGGCTACACCTTC
d_gene: .; abundance: .; j_gene: TRBJ1-6; v_gene: TRBV9; CDR3aa: CASSVEGSPLHF; CDR3nt: TGTGCCAGCAGCGTAGAAGGTTCACCCCTCCACTTT
d_gene: .; abundance: .; j_gene: TRBJ2-5; v_gene: TRBV11-2; CDR3aa: CASSFRGRETQYF; CDR3nt: TGTGCCAGCAGCTTTCGGGGTCGGGAGACCCAGTACTTC
d_gene: .; abundance: .; j_gene: TRBJ1-1; v_gene: TRBV6-5; CDR3aa: CATRAGNTEAFF; CDR3nt: TGTGCCACCCGGGCGGGGAACACTGAAGCTTTCTTT
d_gene: .; abundance: once; j_gene: TRBJ1-1; v_gene: TRBV13; CDR3aa: CASSTRDFRGEAFF; CDR3nt: TGTGCCAGCAGCACCCGGGACTTCCGCGGGGAAGCTTTCTTT
d_gene: .; abundance: .; j_gene: TRBJ1-6; v_gene: TRBV6-1; CDR3aa: CASNRNSPLHF; CDR3nt: TGTGCCAGCAACCGTAATTCACCCCTCCACTTT
d_gene: TRBD1; abundance: .; j_gene: TRBJ2-2; v_gene: TRBV29-1; CDR3aa: CSAGTGGFPGELFF; CDR3nt: TGCAGCGCCGGGACAGGGGGTTTCCCCGGGGAGCTGTTTTTT
d_gene: .; abundance: .; j_gene: TRBJ2-3; v_gene: TRBV5-4; CDR3aa: CASSFLRDPSSDTQYF; CDR3nt: TGTGCCAGCAGCTTTTTACGGGACCCAAGTTCAGATACGCAGTATTTT
d_gene: .; abundance: .; j_gene: TRBJ1-3; v_gene: TRBV9; CDR3aa: CASSVEGTTGNTIYF; CDR3nt: TGTGCCAGCAGCGTAGAGGGGACGACTGGAAACACCATATATTTT
d_gene: TRBD1; abundance: .; j_gene: TRBJ1-1; v_gene: TRBV3-1; CDR3aa: CASSLGTGGMMNTEAFF; CDR3nt: TGTGCCAGCAGCCTAGGGACAGGGGGTATGATGAACACTGAAGCTTTCTTT
d_gene: .; abundance: .; j_gene: TRBJ2-6; v_gene: TRBV2; CDR3aa: CASSGGVTDLTF; CDR3nt: TGTGCCAGCAGTGGGGGAGTTACTGACCTGACTTTC
d_gene: .; abundance: .; j_gene: TRBJ2-1; v_gene: TRBV5-6; CDR3aa: CASSLGGFSNEQFF; CDR3nt: TGTGCCAGCAGCTTGGGGGGTTTCTCGAATGAGCAGTTCTTC
d_gene: .; abundance: .; j_gene: TRBJ2-7; v_gene: TRBV9; CDR3aa: CASSVGRQGAYEQYF; CDR3nt: TGTGCCAGCAGCGTAGGGAGGCAGGGAGCCTACGAGCAGTACTTC
d_gene: .; abundance: .; j_gene: TRBJ2-5; v_gene: TRBV27; CDR3aa: CASSFTREGETQYF; CDR3nt: TGTGCCAGCAGTTTTACCAGGGAAGGAGAGACCCAGTACTTC
d_gene: TRBD1; abundance: .; j_gene: TRBJ1-1; v_gene: TRBV20-1; CDR3aa: CSARPYRGSDTEAFF; CDR3nt: TGCAGTGCCAGGCCCTACAGGGGTTCGGACACTGAAGCTTTCTTT
d_gene: .; abundance: once; j_gene: TRBJ1-2; v_gene: TRBV23-1; CDR3aa: CASSQSSFLSDYGYTF; CDR3nt: TGCGCCAGCAGTCAATCATCATTCCTCTCTGACTATGGCTACACCTTC
d_gene: TRBD1; abundance: .; j_gene: TRBJ2-4; v_gene: TRBV2; CDR3aa: CASIRGQALAKNIQYF; CDR3nt: TGTGCCAGCATTCGGGGACAGGCTCTAGCCAAAAACATTCAGTACTTC
d_gene: .; abundance: .; j_gene: TRBJ1-2; v_gene: TRBV9; CDR3aa: CASSVEGHFYGYTF; CDR3nt: TGTGCCAGCAGCGTAGAGGGTCATTTCTATGGCTACACCTTC
d_gene: .; abundance: .; j_gene: TRBJ1-2; v_gene: TRBV7-9; CDR3aa: CASSRAGPYGYTF; CDR3nt: TGTGCCAGCAGCCGTGCGGGCCCCTATGGCTACACCTTC
d_gene: TRBD2; abundance: .; j_gene: TRBJ2-3; v_gene: TRBV3-1; CDR3aa: CASSGLFTDTQYF; CDR3nt: TGTGCCAGCTCGGGACTATTCACAGATACGCAGTATTTT
d_gene: TRBD1; abundance: .; j_gene: TRBJ2-7; v_gene: TRBV19; CDR3aa: CASSIMGDRDYEQYF; CDR3nt: TGTGCCAGTAGTATAATGGGGGACAGAGACTACGAGCAGTACTTC
d_gene: .; abundance: .; j_gene: TRBJ2-7; v_gene: TRBV6-2/TRBV6-3; CDR3aa: CASTEGRTPSYEQYF; CDR3nt: TGTGCCAGCACCGAAGGACGGACACCTTCCTACGAGCAGTACTTC
d_gene: .; abundance: .; j_gene: TRBJ2-3; v_gene: TRBV2; CDR3aa: CASSGSRDSATDTQYF; CDR3nt: TGTGCCAGCAGTGGCTCCAGGGATAGTGCTACAGATACGCAGTATTTT
d_gene: .; abundance: .; j_gene: TRBJ2-3; v_gene: TRBV5-1; CDR3aa: CASSLAGTGSTDTQYF; CDR3nt: TGCGCCAGCAGCTTGGCCGGTACGGGGAGCACAGATACGCAGTATTTT
d_gene: TRBD2; abundance: .; j_gene: TRBJ2-5; v_gene: TRBV6-1; CDR3aa: CASSRTRSGGETQYF; CDR3nt: TGTGCCAGCAGTAGAACCCGAAGCGGGGGCGAGACCCAGTACTTC
d_gene: TRBD1; abundance: .; j_gene: TRBJ2-7; v_gene: TRBV7-3; CDR3aa: CASSLGPRGPYEQYF; CDR3nt: TGTGCCAGCAGCTTAGGGCCCAGGGGGCCCTACGAGCAGTACTTC
d_gene: TRBD1; abundance: .; j_gene: TRBJ2-1; v_gene: TRBV20-1; CDR3aa: CSARDVGTDTNEQFF; CDR3nt: TGCAGTGCTAGAGACGTGGGGACAGATACCAATGAGCAGTTCTTC
d_gene: .; abundance: .; j_gene: TRBJ2-2; v_gene: TRBV7-9; CDR3aa: CASSLGADELFF; CDR3nt: TGTGCCAGCAGTTTAGGGGCGGACGAGCTGTTTTTT
d_gene: TRBD1; abundance: .; j_gene: TRBJ2-7; v_gene: TRBV25-1; CDR3aa: CASSTGGYEQYF; CDR3nt: TGTGCCAGCAGCACAGGGGGATACGAGCAGTACTTC
d_gene: .; abundance: .; j_gene: TRBJ2-2; v_gene: TRBV19; CDR3aa: CASTYRAVGELFF; CDR3nt: TGTGCCAGTACTTACAGGGCGGTCGGGGAGCTGTTTTTT
d_gene: .; abundance: .; j_gene: TRBJ1-4; v_gene: TRBV29-1; CDR3aa: CSVRQDSTNEKLFF; CDR3nt: TGCAGCGTTCGACAGGATTCAACTAATGAAAAACTGTTTTTT
d_gene: TRBD1; abundance: .; j_gene: TRBJ1-2; v_gene: TRBV13; CDR3aa: CASSLGRTGAYGYTF; CDR3nt: TGTGCCAGCAGCTTAGGCCGGACAGGGGCCTATGGCTACACCTTC
d_gene: .; abundance: .; j_gene: TRBJ2-3; v_gene: TRBV29-1; CDR3aa: CSVSSPSSTDTQYF; CDR3nt: TGCAGCGTCAGTAGCCCCTCTAGCACAGATACGCAGTATTTT
d_gene: .; abundance: .; j_gene: TRBJ2-7; v_gene: TRBV3-1; CDR3aa: CASSQDGGHPYEQYF; CDR3nt: TGTGCCAGCAGCCAAGATGGGGGGCACCCCTACGAGCAGTACTTC
d_gene: .; abundance: .; j_gene: TRBJ2-3; v_gene: TRBV7-6; CDR3aa: CASSSLGEDTQYF; CDR3nt: TGTGCCAGCAGCTCCCTGGGGGAAGATACGCAGTATTTT
d_gene: .; abundance: .; j_gene: TRBJ2-7; v_gene: TRBV13; CDR3aa: CASSYQGSNYEQYF; CDR3nt: TGTGCCAGCAGCTATCAGGGTTCGAACTACGAGCAGTACTTC
d_gene: TRBD1; abundance: .; j_gene: TRBJ2-3; v_gene: TRBV6-5; CDR3aa: CASSSGTASTDTQYF; CDR3nt: TGTGCCAGCAGTTCCGGGACAGCTAGCACAGATACGCAGTATTTT
d_gene: .; abundance: .; j_gene: TRBJ1-5; v_gene: TRBV7-9; CDR3aa: CASSLGREQHF; CDR3nt: TGTGCCAGCAGCTTAGGCAGGGAACAGCATTTT
d_gene: TRBD2; abundance: .; j_gene: TRBJ2-7; v_gene: TRBV6-5; CDR3aa: CASMGTSVAGEQYF; CDR3nt: TGTGCCAGCATGGGGACTAGCGTGGCCGGCGAGCAGTACTTC
d_gene: .; abundance: .; j_gene: TRBJ2-3; v_gene: TRBV5-1; CDR3aa: CASSRGRERTDTQYF; CDR3nt: TGCGCCAGCAGCCGGGGGCGGGAGCGCACAGATACGCAGTATTTT
d_gene: .; abundance: .; j_gene: TRBJ1-2; v_gene: TRBV7-3; CDR3aa: CASSLMGPTDPGYTF; CDR3nt: TGTGCCAGCAGCTTAATGGGGCCGACAGACCCTGGCTACACCTTC
d_gene: .; abundance: .; j_gene: TRBJ1-5; v_gene: TRBV27; CDR3aa: CASSPNQPQHF; CDR3nt: TGTGCCAGCAGTCCCAATCAGCCCCAGCATTTT
d_gene: .; abundance: .; j_gene: TRBJ2-5; v_gene: TRBV3-1; CDR3aa: CASSQDSGGAETQYF; CDR3nt: TGTGCCAGCAGCCAAGATTCCGGCGGGGCTGAGACCCAGTACTTC